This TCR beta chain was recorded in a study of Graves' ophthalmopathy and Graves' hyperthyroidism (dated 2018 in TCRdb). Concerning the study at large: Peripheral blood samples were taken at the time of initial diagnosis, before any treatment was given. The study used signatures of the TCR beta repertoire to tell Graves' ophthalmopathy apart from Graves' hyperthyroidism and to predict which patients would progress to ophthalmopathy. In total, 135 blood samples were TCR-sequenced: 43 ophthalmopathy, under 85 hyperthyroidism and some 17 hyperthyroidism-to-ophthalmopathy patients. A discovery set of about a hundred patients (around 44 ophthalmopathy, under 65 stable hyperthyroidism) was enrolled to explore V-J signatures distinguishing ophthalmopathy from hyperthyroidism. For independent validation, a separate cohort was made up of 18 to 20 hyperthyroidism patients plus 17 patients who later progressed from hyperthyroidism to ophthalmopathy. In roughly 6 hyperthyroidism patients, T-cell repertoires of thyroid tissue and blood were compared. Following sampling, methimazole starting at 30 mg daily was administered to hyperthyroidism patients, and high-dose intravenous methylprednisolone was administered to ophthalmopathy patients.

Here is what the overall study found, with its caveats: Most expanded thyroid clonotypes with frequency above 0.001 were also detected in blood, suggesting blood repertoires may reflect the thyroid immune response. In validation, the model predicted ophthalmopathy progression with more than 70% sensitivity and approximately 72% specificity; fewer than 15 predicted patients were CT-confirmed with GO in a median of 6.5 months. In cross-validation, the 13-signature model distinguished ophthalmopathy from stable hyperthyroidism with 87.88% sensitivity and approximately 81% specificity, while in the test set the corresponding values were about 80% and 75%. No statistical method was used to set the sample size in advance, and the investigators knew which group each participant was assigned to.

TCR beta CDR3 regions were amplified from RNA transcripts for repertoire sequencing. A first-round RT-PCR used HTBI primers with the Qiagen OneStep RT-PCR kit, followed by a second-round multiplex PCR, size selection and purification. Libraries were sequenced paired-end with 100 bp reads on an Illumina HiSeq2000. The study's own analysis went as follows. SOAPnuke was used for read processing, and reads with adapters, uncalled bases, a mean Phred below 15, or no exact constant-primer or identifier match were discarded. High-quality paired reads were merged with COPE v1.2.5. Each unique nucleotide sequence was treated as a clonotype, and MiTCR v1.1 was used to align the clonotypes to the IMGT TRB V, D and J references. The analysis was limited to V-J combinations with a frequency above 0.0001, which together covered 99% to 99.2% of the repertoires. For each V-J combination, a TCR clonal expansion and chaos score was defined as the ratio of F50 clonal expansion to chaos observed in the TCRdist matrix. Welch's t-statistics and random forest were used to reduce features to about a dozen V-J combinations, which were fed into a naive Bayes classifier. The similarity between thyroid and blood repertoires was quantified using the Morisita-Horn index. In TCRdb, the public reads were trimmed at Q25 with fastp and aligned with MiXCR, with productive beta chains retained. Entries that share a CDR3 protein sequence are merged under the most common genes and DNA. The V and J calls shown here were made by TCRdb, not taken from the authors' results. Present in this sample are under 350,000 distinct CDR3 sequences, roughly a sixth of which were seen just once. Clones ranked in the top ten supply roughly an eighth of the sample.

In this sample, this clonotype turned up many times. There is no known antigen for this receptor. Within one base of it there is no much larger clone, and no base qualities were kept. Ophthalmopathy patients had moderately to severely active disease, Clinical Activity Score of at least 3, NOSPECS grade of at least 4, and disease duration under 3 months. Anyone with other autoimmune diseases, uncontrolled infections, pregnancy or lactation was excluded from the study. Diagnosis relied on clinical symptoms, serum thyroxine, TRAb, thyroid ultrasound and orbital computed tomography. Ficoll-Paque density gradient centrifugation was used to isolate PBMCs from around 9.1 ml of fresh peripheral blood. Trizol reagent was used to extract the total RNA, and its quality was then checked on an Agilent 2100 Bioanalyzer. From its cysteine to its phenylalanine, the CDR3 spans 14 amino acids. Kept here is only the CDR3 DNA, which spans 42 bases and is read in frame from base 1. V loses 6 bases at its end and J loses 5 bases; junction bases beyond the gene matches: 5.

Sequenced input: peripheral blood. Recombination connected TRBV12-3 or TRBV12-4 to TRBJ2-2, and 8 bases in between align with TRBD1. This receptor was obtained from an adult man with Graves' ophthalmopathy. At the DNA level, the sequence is TGTGCCAGCAGAGGACAGGGTGGAACCGGGGAGCTGTTTTTT. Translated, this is CASRGQGGTGELFF.